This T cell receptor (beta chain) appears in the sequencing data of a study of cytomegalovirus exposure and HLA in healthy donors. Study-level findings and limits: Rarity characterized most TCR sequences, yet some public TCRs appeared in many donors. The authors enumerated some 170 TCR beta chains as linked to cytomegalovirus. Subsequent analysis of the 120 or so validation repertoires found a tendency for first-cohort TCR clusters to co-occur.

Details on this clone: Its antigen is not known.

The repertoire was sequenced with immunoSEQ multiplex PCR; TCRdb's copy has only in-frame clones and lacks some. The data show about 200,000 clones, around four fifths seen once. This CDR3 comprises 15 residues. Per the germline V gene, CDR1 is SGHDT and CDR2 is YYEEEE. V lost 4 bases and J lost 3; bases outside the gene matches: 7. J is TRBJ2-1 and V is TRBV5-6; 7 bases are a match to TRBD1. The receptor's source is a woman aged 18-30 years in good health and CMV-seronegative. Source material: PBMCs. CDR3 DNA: TGTGCCAGCAGCCGACTTGGGACAGACTACAATGAGCAGTTCTTC. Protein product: CASSRLGTDYNEQFF.